This TCR beta chain was captured in a study of blood T cell repertoires in COVID-19. With regard to this clone: Other DNA variants within this sample encode the same CDR3.

Original analysis: By means of reference gene primer amplification, nucleated cell counts were estimated. Measured with immunoSEQ multiplex PCR; TCRdb has only the in-frame clones, and not every one. That table is the source of V, J and clone size, and D and trimming were worked out from the DNA. Of roughly 160,000 clones in the sample, 80% to 90% were seen once. CDR3 length: 13 residues. V was clipped by 5 bases and J by 5 bases; unmatched bases: 7. Germline assignment: CDR1 SQVTM and CDR2 ANQGSEA. This sequence joins TRBV29-1 and TRBJ2-7, with TRBD1 identical over 9 bases. The sample comprised peripheral blood. The receptor comes from a man aged 55-75 years with acute or convalescent COVID-19. The CDR3 loop reads CSVTGQGLDEQYF. CDR3 coding DNA: TGCAGCGTTACGGGACAGGGTCTTGACGAGCAGTACTTC.